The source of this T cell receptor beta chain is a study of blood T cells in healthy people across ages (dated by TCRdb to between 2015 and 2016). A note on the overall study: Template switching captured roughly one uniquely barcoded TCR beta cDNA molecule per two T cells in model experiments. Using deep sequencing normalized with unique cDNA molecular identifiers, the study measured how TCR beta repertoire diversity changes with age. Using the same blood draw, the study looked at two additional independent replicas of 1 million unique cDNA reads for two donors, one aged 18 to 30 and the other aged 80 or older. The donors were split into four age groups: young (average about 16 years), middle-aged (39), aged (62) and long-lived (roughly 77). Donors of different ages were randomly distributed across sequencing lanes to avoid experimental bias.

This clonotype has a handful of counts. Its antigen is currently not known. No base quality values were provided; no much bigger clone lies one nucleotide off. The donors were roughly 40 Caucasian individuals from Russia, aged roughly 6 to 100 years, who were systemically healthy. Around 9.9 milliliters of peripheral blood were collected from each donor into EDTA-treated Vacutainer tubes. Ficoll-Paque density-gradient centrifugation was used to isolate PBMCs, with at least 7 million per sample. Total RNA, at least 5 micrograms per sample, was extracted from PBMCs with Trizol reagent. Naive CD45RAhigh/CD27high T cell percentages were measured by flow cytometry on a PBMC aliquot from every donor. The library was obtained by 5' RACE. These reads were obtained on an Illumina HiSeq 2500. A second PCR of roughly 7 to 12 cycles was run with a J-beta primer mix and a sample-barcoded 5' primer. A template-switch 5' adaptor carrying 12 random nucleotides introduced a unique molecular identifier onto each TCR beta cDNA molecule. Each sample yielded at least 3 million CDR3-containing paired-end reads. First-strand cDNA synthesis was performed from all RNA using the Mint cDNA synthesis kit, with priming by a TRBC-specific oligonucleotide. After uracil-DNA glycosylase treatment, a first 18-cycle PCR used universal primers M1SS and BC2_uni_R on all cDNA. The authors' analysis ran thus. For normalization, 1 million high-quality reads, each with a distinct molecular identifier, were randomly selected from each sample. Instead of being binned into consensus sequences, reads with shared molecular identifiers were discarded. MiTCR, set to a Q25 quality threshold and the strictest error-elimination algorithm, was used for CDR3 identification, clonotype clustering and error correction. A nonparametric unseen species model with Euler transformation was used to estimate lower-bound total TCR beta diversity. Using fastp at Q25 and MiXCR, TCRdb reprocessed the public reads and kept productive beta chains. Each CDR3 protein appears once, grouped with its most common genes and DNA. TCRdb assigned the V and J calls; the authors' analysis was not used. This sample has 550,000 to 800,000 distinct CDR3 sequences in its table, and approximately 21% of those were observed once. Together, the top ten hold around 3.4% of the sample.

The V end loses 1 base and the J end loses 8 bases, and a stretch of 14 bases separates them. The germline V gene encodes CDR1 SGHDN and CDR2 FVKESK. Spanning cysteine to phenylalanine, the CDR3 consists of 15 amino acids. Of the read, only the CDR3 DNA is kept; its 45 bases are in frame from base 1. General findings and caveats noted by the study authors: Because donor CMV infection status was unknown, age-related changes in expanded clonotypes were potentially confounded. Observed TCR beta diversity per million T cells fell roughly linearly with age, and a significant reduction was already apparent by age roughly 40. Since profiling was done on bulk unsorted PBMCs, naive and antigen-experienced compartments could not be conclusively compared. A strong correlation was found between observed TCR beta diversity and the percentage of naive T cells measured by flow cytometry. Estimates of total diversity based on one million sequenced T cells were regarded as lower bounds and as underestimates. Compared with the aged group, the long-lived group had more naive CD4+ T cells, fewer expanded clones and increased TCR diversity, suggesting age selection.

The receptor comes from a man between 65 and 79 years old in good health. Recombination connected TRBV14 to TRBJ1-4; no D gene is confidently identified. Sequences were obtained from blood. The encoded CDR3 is CASSQVLGGSEKLFF. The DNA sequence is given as TGTGCCAGCAGCCAAGTACTTGGCGGAAGCGAAAAACTGTTTTTT.